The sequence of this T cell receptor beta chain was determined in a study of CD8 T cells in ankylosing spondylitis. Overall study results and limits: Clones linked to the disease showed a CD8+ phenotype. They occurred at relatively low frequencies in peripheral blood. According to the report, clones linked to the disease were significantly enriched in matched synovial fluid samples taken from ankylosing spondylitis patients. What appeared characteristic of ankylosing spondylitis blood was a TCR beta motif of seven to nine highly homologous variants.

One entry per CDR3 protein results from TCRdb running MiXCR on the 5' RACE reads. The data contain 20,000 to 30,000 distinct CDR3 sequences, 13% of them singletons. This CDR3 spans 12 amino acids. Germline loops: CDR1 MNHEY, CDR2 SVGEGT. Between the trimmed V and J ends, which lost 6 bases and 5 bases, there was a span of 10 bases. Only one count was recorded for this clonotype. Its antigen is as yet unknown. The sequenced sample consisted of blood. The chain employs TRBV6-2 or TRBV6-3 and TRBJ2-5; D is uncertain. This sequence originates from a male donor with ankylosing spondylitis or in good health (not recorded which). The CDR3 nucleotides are TGTGCCAGCAGCAGATTATACGAGACCCAGTACTTC. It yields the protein CASSRLYETQYF.